One sample yielded the 23 T cell receptor beta chains listed below, sequenced in a study of T-cell reconstitution after alpha-beta-depleted transplantation in children. It was with unique molecular identifiers that the TCRbeta library was prepared. TCRdb ran MiXCR on the PCR reads and lists one entry per CDR3 protein. The top ten clones hold 11% to 15% of a sample with about 600,000 distinct CDR3 sequences, 20% to 25% of them seen once. The source material was PBMCs, mostly from graft donor cells, sampled 360 days after TCRalphabeta/CD19-depleted stem cell transplant. The receptors shown here come from a boy under three years old who had a stem cell transplant for acute myeloid leukemia, so the T cells may come from the graft donor.

As DNA, the CDR3 is TGTGCCCGACAGGACAAGCACAATGAGCAGTTCTTC. Translated: CARQDKHNEQFF. This chain links TRBV2 with TRBJ2-1; tentative D call: TRBD1 (6 bases). V was clipped by 11 bases and J by 5 bases, with 13 bases between them. Germline V gene sequence: CDR1 SNHLY, CDR2 FYNNEI. The CDR3 is 12 amino acids.

The chain employs TRBV20-1 and TRBJ2-3; D is tentatively TRBD1 or TRBD2 (5 bases each). The CDR3 is made up of 14 amino acids. With 5 bases removed from V and 1 base from J, the gap between germline ends came to 13 bases. Germline V CDR1 and CDR2: DFQATT, SNEGSKA (reference sequence). As DNA, the CDR3 is TGCAGTGCTCCCCGGGACGGACGCACAGATACGCAGTATTTT. It is translated as CSAPRDGRTDTQYF.

This clonotype was recorded many times. The chain couples TRBV28 to TRBJ2-3; unclear D gene. CDR3 size: 12 residues. V was shortened by 3 bases and J by 5 bases, with 6 bases between the two germline ends. The germline V gene has CDR1 MDHEN and CDR2 SYDVKM. In nucleotides, the CDR3 is TGTGCCAGCAGTTTTGTTGAAGATACGCAGTATTTT. It translates to CASSFVEDTQYF.

V gene TRBV19 combines with J gene TRBJ2-7; D perhaps matches TRBD1 (7 bases). The V and J ends lost 6 bases and 4 bases respectively, with 22 bases between them. This CDR3 is 16 amino acids long. Germline CDR1 LNHDA, CDR2 SQIVND (reference sequence). The DNA for the CDR3 is TGTGCCAGTAGCCCTGTCGGAGGGGGCCTTATTTACGAGCAGTACTTC. Its translation: CASSPVGGGLIYEQYF. The variable domain in full, with the rest retrieved from reference TRBV19 and TRBJ2-7, is DGGITQSPKYLFRKEGQNVTLSCEQNLNHDAMYWYRQDPGQGLRLIYYSQIVNDFQKGDIAEGYSVSREKKESFPLTVTSAQKNPTAFYLCASSPVGGGLIYEQYFGPGTRLTVT.

This chain uses TRBV6-1 with TRBJ2-7; tentatively, D is TRBD1 (6 bases). This CDR3 has 14 amino acids. Per the germline V gene, CDR1 is MNHNS and CDR2 is SASEGT. Trimming removed 5 bases at V and 3 bases at J, with 14 bases between. The CDR3 reads CASSLGQKNYEQYV. The CDR3 DNA follows: TGTGCCAGCAGTCTCGGACAGAAAAACTACGAGCAGTACGTC.

The chain uses TRBV12-3 or TRBV12-4 and TRBJ1-2; D gene ambiguous. The CDR3 is 16 residues long. The V gene lost 1 base and the J gene lost 4 bases, with 16 bases spanning the gap. Here the CDR3 DNA reads TGTGCCAGCAGTTTAGTCCCCCGGGCCCCTGGCTATGGCTACACCTTC. Its translation: CASSLVPRAPGYGYTF.

A few counts support this clonotype. The chain uses TRBV7-2 and TRBJ2-7, with 9 positions matching TRBD1. Per germline, CDR1 SGHTA and CDR2 FQGNSA. With 4 bases clipped from V and 1 base from J, the junction kept 5 bases outside the gene matches. The CDR3 consists of 15 residues. CDR3 loop: CASSSTGGRSYEQYF. As DNA, the CDR3 is TGTGCCAGCAGCTCCACAGGGGGCCGTTCCTACGAGCAGTACTTC.

This clonotype was counted many times. The chain joins TRBV24-1 to TRBJ2-5; D is possibly TRBD1 (6 bases). CDR1 is KGHDR, CDR2 SFDVKD, per germline. The V and J ends lost 5 bases and 1 base respectively, with 10 bases between them. This CDR3 comprises 14 residues. CDR3 residues: CATSGPDSQETQYF. The CDR3 bases are TGTGCCACCAGTGGTCCGGACAGCCAAGAGACCCAGTACTTC.

This clonotype showed up many times. The rearrangement links TRBV11-1 to TRBJ2-2, with a possible D match to TRBD1 (5 bases). This CDR3 region has 18 residues. In germline, CDR1 is SGHAT, CDR2 FQDESV (reference sequence). The germline V and J ends were trimmed by 4 bases and 1 base, with 19 bases remaining between them. The CDR3 spells CASSSDVGFQGNTGELFF. CDR3 in DNA: TGTGCCAGCAGCTCTGATGTCGGTTTCCAGGGGAACACCGGGGAGCTGTTTTTT.

This clonotype occurred a few times. The chain joins TRBV5-1 to TRBJ1-1; D call uncertain. V lost 0 bases, J lost 0 bases, and 9 bases lay in between. The CDR3 runs to 15 residues. CDR1 and CDR2 (germline): SGHRS, YFSETQ. The CDR3 DNA reads as TGCGCCAGCAGCTTGGAGGCAGGAGTGAACACTGAAGCTTTCTTT. This translates into CASSLEAGVNTEAFF.

The chain has TRBV19 and TRBJ1-5; D is undetermined. CDR3 length equals 14 residues. Germline V CDR1 and CDR2: LNHDA, SQIVND (reference sequence). Trimming left V 5 bases short and J 5 bases short, with 13 bases between. Here the CDR3 reads CASSPSQGYQPQHF. CDR3 in DNA: TGTGCCAGTAGTCCAAGCCAAGGATATCAGCCCCAGCATTTT.

This chain uses TRBV6-5 with TRBJ2-1; 7 nucleotides align to TRBD1. The CDR3 consists of 15 residues. Germline CDR1 MNHEY, CDR2 SVGAGI. V trimming: 2 bases; J trimming: 5 bases; junction bases outside the gene matches: 6. The CDR3 loop is CASSYEGAFNNEQFF. In DNA, the CDR3 is TGTGCCAGCAGTTACGAGGGGGCCTTTAACAATGAGCAGTTCTTC.

This chain connects TRBV11-2 to TRBJ2-7; D remains unclear. CDR3 length equals 14 residues. V lost 3 bases and J lost 5, with 14 bases in between. From germline, CDR1 is SGHAT and CDR2 FQNNGV. The CDR3 loop is CASSLGRRLHEQYF. CDR3 nucleotides: TGTGCCAGCAGCTTGGGTCGTCGCCTCCACGAGCAGTACTTC.

This clonotype was observed many times. The rearrangement uses TRBV9 and TRBJ2-7; TRBD1 aligns across 10 bases. Germline V gives CDR1 SGDLS, CDR2 YYNGEE. The junction had 1 base not matched to a gene; V was cut back by 0 bases and J by 1 base. CDR3 size: 15 residues. The CDR3 here is CASSVGGQGSYEQYF. CDR3 coding DNA: TGTGCCAGCAGCGTAGGGGGACAGGGGTCCTACGAGCAGTACTTC.

This clonotype was counted a few times. The chain links TRBV20-1 to TRBJ1-2; possibly TRBD1 for D (6 bases). V lost 3 bases and J lost 8, with 19 bases in between. This CDR3 is 14 amino acids long. CDR1 is DFQATT and CDR2 is SNEGSKA in the germline V gene (reference sequence). The CDR3 DNA follows: TGCAGTGCTAGCGGACAGCCACCACGTAGGGGCTACACCTTC. The encoded protein is CSASGQPPRRGYTF.

The sample holds a few counts of this clonotype. The chain recombines TRBV6-1 with TRBJ1-2, with 7 positions matching TRBD1. Germline V gives CDR1 MNHNS, CDR2 SASEGT. J gave up 8 bases and V 6 bases, and 9 bases lay outside the gene matches. This CDR3 has 13 residues. Here the CDR3 DNA reads TGTGCCAGCAGAACCCCAGGGGGAGAAGGCTACACCTTC. Its protein is CASRTPGGEGYTF.

V gene TRBV27 combines with J gene TRBJ1-1; the match to TRBD1 covers 7 bases. The CDR3 runs to 14 residues. Per the germline V gene, CDR1 is MNHEY and CDR2 is SMNVEV (reference sequence). With V trimmed by 4 bases and J by 6 bases, 8 bases remained unmatched. The chain's CDR3 is CASSSKGQVSEAFF. The CDR3 DNA sequence: TGTGCCAGCAGTTCCAAAGGACAGGTCTCTGAAGCTTTCTTT.

This sequence joins TRBV12-3 or TRBV12-4 and TRBJ1-5, with D maybe TRBD1 (5 bases). This CDR3 is built from 14 residues. The V and J ends lost 6 bases and 3 bases respectively, with 12 bases between them. The CDR3, as DNA: TGTGCCAGCAGCCCGGGACGGCTCAATCAGCCCCAGCATTTT. Its protein is CASSPGRLNQPQHF.

V is TRBV28 and J is TRBJ2-2; no clear D gene. Per the germline V gene, CDR1 is MDHEN and CDR2 is SYDVKM. V was clipped by 4 bases and J by 5 bases, with 11 bases between them. This CDR3 is 14 amino acids long. The CDR3 DNA reads TGTGCCAGCAGTTCCGTCGCGAGGACCGGGGAGCTGTTTTTT. Residues: CASSSVARTGELFF.

This chain connects TRBV6-2 or TRBV6-3 to TRBJ1-5; tentatively, D is TRBD1 (5 bases). Trimming cost V 3 bases and J 0 bases, with 9 bases left between them. The germline gives CDR1 MNHEY, CDR2 SVGEGT. CDR3 length equals 15 residues. Here the CDR3 DNA reads TGTGCCAGCAGTTATCTAGGGGATAGCAATCAGCCCCAGCATTTT. This sequence encodes CASSYLGDSNQPQHF.

The chain uses TRBV28 and TRBJ2-1, with D possibly TRBD1 on 5 matching bases. V dropped 6 bases and J dropped 0 bases, with 12 bases sitting between them. The CDR3 covers 15 residues. Germline lookup yields CDR1 MDHEN and CDR2 SYDVKM. This chain's CDR3 is CASSLTVFSYNEQFF. The CDR3 region has the DNA TGTGCCAGCAGCTTGACAGTTTTCTCCTACAATGAGCAGTTCTTC.

The table lists this clonotype with a few counts. The CDR3 DNA reads as TGCAGTGCTAGAGCGGGGGGGACTGGGGCCAACGTCCTGACTTTC. It codes for CSARAGGTGANVLTF. V is TRBV20-1 and J is TRBJ2-6, with TRBD2 matching over 8 bases. V lost 1 base and J lost 2; bases outside the gene matches: 1. This CDR3 has 15 residues. CDR1 DFQATT and CDR2 SNEGSKA come from the germline V gene (reference sequence).

This clonotype has only a few counts. The chain combines TRBV29-1 with TRBJ1-2; D possibly corresponds to TRBD1 (5 bases). The CDR3 has 13 amino acids. Between the trimmed V and J ends, which lost 3 bases and 1 base, there was a span of 9 bases. The germline CDR1 and CDR2 sequences are SQVTM and ANQGSEA. The CDR3 DNA reads as TGCAGCGTTGACAGGGAAAATAACTATGGCTACACCTTC. This gives the protein CSVDRENNYGYTF. Full variable domain (rest looked up from reference TRBV29-1 and TRBJ1-2): SAVISQKPSRDICQRGTSLTIQCQVDSQVTMMFWYRQQPGQSLTLIATANQGSEATYESGFVIDKFPISRPNLTFSTLTVSNMSPEDSSIYLCSVDRENNYGYTFGSGTRLTVV.